This TCR beta chain was retrieved from a study of T cells in Graves' hyperthyroidism and ophthalmopathy. RNA transcripts yielded amplified TCR beta CDR3 regions. A first-round RT-PCR of the TCR CDR3 used the HTBI primer set. TCRdb re-called the multiplex PCR reads with MiXCR, one entry per CDR3 protein. In the table there are under 700,000 distinct CDR3 sequences, 35% to 55% of which are singletons. CDR3 length: 11 amino acids. Germline values: CDR1 SQVTM, CDR2 ANQGSEA. Deletions cut 8 bases from V and 0 bases from J, with 7 bases between. The clonotype comes from a woman younger than 35 with Graves' hyperthyroidism. The sample comprised peripheral blood or thyroid tissue (not recorded which). The rearrangement links TRBV29-1 to TRBJ1-2; D is unclear. CDR3 region: CSLRANYGYTF. CDR3 bases: TGCAGCTTAAGGGCTAACTATGGCTACACCTTC.